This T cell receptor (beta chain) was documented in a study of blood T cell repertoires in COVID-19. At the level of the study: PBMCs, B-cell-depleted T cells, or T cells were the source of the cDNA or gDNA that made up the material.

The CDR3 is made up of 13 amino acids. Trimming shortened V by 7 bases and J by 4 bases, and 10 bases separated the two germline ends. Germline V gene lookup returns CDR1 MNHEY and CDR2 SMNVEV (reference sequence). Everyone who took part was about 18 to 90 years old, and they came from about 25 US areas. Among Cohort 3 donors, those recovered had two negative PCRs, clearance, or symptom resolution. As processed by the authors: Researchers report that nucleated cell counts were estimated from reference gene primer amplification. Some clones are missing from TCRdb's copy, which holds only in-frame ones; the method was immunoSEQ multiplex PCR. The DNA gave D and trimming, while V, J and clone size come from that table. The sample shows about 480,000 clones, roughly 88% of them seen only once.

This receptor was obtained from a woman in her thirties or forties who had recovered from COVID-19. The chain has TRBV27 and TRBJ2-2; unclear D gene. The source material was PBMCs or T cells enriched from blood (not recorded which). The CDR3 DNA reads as TGTGCCAGCACTAATCTAGGCACCGGGGAGCTGTTTTTT. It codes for CASTNLGTGELFF.